This T cell receptor (beta chain) appears in the sequencing data of a study of T cells in Graves' hyperthyroidism and ophthalmopathy. After removal of 4 bases from V and 6 bases from J, the junction contained 5 bases not matched to a gene. The CDR3 consists of 14 residues. CDR1 LGHDT and CDR2 YNNKEL come from the germline V gene (reference sequence). Study-level points and caveats: Most thyroid-expanded clonotypes above 0.001 were also found in blood.

TCR beta CDR3 regions were amplified from RNA transcripts. An initial round of RT-PCR targeting the TCR CDR3 relied on the HTBI primer set. In TCRdb, the multiplex PCR reads were re-called with MiXCR into one record per CDR3 protein. The sample has roughly 420,000 distinct CDR3 sequences, about 13% seen once. This clonotype was detected many times. What it binds is unknown. The sequencing input was blood. The chain couples TRBV3-1 to TRBJ2-2, with 7 bases fitting TRBD1. The TCR originated in a woman younger than 30 with Graves' hyperthyroidism. CDR3 sequence (DNA): TGTGCCAGCAGCCCTAAGGGGGCATCCGGGGAGCTGTTTTTT. Its protein product is CASSPKGASGELFF.